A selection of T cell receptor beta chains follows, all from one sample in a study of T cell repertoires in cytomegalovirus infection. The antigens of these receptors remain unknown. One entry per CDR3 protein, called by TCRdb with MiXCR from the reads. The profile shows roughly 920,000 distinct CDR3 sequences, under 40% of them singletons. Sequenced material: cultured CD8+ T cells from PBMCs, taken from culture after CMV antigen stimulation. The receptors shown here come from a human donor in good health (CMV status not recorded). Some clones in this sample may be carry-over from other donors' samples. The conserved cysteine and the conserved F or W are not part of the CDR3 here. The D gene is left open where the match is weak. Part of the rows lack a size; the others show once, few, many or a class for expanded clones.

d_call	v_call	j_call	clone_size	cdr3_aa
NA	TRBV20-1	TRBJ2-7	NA	SANLGTASYEQY
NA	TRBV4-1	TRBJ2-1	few	ASSPYLTNEQF
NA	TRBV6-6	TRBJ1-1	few	ASSYDGKAF
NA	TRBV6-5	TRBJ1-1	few	ATLGAEAF
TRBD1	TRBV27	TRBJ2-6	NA	ASTTLEGGYRGHGANVLT
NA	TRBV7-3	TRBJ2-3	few	ASSQAHLTDTQY
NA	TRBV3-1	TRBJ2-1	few	ASSQDLGVWSYNEQF
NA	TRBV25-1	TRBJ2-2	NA	ASSGTGTYTGELF
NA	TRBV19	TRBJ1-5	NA	ASTTTYRTASNQPQH
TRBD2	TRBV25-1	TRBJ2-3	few	ASSDWAGGPDTQY
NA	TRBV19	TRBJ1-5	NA	ASNVGGPYSNQPQH
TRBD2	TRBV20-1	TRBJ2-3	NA	SARDRGDARTQY
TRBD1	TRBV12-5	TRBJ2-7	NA	ASGLRDRPYEQY
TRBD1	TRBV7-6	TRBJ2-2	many	ASSRRGPNTGELF
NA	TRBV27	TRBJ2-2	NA	ASRPPGQTNTGELF
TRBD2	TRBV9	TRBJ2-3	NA	ASSVDGGSSRTQY
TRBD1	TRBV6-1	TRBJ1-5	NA	ASSEAVQGASQPQH
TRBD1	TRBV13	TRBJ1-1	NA	ASSNPGGSNTEAF
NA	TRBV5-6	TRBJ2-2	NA	ASSLLRANTGELF
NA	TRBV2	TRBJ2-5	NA	ASTGPHETQY
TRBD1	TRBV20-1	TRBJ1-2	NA	SAVDDRGAGYGYT
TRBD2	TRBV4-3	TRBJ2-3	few	ASSQEVAGETTDTQY
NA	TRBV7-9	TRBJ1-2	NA	ASSFGESNYGYT
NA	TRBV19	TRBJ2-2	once	ASRWASTGELF
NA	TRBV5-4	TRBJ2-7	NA	ASSFSDNPYEQY
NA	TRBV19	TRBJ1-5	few	ASSIDLGLGVRSNQPQH
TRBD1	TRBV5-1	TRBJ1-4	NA	ASSLGQGRSDEKLF
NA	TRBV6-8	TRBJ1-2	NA	ASSTIDRNYGYT